This T cell receptor (beta chain) emerged from a study of T cell responses to AZD1222 COVID-19 vaccine. Notes on the study in general: Following two doses of AZD1222, Spike-specific TCR breadth and depth rose.

Some clones are missing from TCRdb's copy, which holds only in-frame ones; the method was immunoSEQ multiplex PCR. The sample shows under 80,000 clones, approximately 85% of them seen only once. There are a few counts of this clone. What it binds is unknown. Trimming pared 8 bases from V and 5 bases from J, leaving 10 bases between. The CDR3 contains 12 residues. The germline V gene has CDR1 SGHTA and CDR2 FQGTGA. V usage is TRBV7-3 and J usage is TRBJ2-1, with TRBD1 as a possible D gene (5 bases). The receptor was derived from an adult in good health. The specimen comprised peripheral blood, sampled on day 0 of MenACWY control vaccination. The chain's CDR3 is CASGADDNEQFF. The CDR3 DNA is TGTGCCAGCGGGGCCGACGACAATGAGCAGTTCTTC.